This TCR beta chain was sequenced for a study of OX40 agonist ivuxolimab in advanced cancers. About the study: An agonistic human IgG2 monoclonal antibody against OX40 (CD134) was given.

General observations from the study: Clonal expansion from baseline to week 6 occurred in both CD4+ and CD8+ T cells. The investigators did not determine what antigen specificity the expanded peripheral T cells had. Partial responders at 0.1-3.0 mg/kg had among the lowest clonal expansion.

TCRdb's copy holds only in-frame clones and misses some; the assay was immunoSEQ multiplex PCR. Of tens of thousands of clones listed, about 90% are singletons. To note about this clone: Its cognate antigen is unknown.

Germline V gene lookup returns CDR1 SGHVS and CDR2 FNYEAQ. This CDR3 region has 15 residues. V lost 5 bases to trimming and J lost 2 bases, with 13 bases between them. Sequenced here: CD4+ or CD8+ T cells sorted from blood, sampled in a trial of the OX40 agonist ivuxolimab. The clonotype was recovered from an adult with an advanced solid tumor such as melanoma, head and neck, liver or kidney cancer. V usage is TRBV7-6 and J usage is TRBJ1-5; TRBD1 might be the D (5 bases). The CDR3 protein is CASSLSARGNQPQHF. In DNA, the CDR3 is TGTGCCAGCAGCCTCTCAGCCAGGGGCAATCAGCCCCAGCATTTT.